This entry features one TCR beta chain sequence. These data are taken from a study of T-cell reconstitution after alpha-beta-depleted transplantation in children. Unique molecular identifiers were built into the TCRbeta library. TCRdb re-analysed the PCR reads in MiXCR, keeping a single row per CDR3 protein. The repertoire has roughly 790,000 distinct CDR3 sequences, less than 20% of them found once; the top ten carry about 5%. V shed 2 bases and J shed 4 bases, with 14 bases lying between them. Germline V CDR1 and CDR2: SEHNR, FQNEAQ (reference sequence). This CDR3 spans 15 amino acids. The source of this sequence is a male patient aged 5 to 17 who had a stem cell transplant for acute lymphoblastic leukemia, so the T cells may come from the graft donor. The sequences come from PBMCs, mostly from graft donor cells, collected 360 days after TCRalphabeta/CD19-depleted stem cell transplant. The chain combines TRBV7-9 with TRBJ1-2, with D perhaps TRBD1 (5 bases). CDR3 in DNA: TGTGCCAGCAGCTTACAAACGGGGGTGGCCTATGGCTACACCTTC. Translated, it gives CASSLQTGVAYGYTF.